Here is one T cell receptor beta chain with its context. Its antigen is not identified. The data are from a study of OX40 agonist ivuxolimab in advanced cancers. Study at large: The dose-escalation group included hepatocellular carcinoma, melanoma, renal cell carcinoma and head and neck cancer.

Regarding the study as a whole: The authors did not determine the antigen specificity of the expanded peripheral T cells.

Assay: immunoSEQ multiplex PCR; the TCRdb copy retains only in-frame clones and omits some. The sample yields 60,000 to 85,000 clones, approximately 83% seen once. The V gene's germline CDR1 is SNHLY and CDR2 FYNNEI. The V end lost 2 bases, the J end lost 3 bases, and 19 bases lay between the germline ends. This CDR3 spans 17 amino acids. The receptor comes from an adult with an advanced solid tumor such as melanoma, head and neck, liver or kidney cancer. This chain links TRBV2 with TRBJ1-1, with unresolved D. The specimen comprised CD4+ or CD8+ T cells sorted from blood, sampled in a trial of the OX40 agonist ivuxolimab. The DNA for the CDR3 is TGTGCCAGCAGTGAAATAAACCCCGGCGGTTGGTACACTGAAGCTTTCTTT. It yields the protein CASSEINPGGWYTEAFF.